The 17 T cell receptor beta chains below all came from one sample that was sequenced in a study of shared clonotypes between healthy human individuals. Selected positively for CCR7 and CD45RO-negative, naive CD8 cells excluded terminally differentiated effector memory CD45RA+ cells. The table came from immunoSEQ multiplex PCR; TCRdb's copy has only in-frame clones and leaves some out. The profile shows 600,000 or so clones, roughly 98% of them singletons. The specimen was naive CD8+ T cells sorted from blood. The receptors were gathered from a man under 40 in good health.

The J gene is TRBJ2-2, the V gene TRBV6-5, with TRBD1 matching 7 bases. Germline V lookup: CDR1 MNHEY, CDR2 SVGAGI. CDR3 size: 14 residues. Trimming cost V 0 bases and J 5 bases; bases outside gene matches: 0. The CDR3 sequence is CASSYSTGTGELFF. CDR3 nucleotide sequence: TGTGCCAGCAGTTACTCGACAGGGACCGGGGAGCTGTTTTTT.

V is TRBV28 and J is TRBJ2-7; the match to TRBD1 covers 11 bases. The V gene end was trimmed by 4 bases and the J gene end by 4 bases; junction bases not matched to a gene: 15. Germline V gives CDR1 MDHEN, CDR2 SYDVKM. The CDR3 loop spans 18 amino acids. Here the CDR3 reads CASSSLMGGDRGLYEQYF. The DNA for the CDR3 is TGTGCCAGCAGTTCGCTGATGGGAGGGGACAGGGGGTTGTACGAGCAGTACTTC.

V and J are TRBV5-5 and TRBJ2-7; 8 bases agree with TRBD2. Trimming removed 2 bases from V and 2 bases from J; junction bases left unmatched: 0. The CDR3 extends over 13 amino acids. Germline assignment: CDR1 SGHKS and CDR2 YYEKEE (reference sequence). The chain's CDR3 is CASSFGGAYEQYF. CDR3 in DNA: TGTGCCAGCAGCTTCGGGGGGGCCTACGAGCAGTACTTC.

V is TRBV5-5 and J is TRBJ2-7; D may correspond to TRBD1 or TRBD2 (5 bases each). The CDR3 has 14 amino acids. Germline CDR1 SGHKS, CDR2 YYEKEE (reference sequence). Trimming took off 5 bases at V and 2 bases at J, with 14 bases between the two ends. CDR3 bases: TGTGCCAGCAGACCGCACGGGGACCCCTACGAGCAGTACTTC. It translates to CASRPHGDPYEQYF.

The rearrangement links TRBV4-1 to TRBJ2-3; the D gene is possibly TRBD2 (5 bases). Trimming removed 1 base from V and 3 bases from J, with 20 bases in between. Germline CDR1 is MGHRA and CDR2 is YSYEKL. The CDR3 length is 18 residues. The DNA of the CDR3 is TGCGCCAGCAGCCAAGTGGGGAACTCGGGGAGAATTACAGATACGCAGTATTTT. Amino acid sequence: CASSQVGNSGRITDTQYF.

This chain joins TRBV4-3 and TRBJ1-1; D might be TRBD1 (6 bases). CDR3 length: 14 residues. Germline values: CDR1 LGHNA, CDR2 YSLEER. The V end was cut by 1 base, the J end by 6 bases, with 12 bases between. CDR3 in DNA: TGCGCCAGCAGCCAAGGTGGGGGGGGCGCTGAAGCTTTCTTT. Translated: CASSQGGGGAEAFF.

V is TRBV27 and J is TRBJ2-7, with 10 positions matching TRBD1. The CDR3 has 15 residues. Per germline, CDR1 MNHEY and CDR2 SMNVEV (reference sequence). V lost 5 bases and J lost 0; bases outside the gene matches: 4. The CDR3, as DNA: TGTGCCAGCAGTACCGGGACAGGGGCCTCCTACGAGCAGTACTTC. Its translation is CASSTGTGASYEQYF.

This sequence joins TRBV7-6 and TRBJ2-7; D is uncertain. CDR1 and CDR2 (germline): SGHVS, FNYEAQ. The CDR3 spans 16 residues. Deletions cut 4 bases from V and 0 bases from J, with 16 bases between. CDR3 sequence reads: CASSYNSPLGSYEQYF. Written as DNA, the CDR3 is TGTGCCAGCAGCTATAATAGCCCCCTTGGCTCCTACGAGCAGTACTTC.

The CDR3 reads CASSLAWGASYEQYF. In nucleotides, the CDR3 is TGTGCCAGCAGCTTAGCGTGGGGCGCGTCCTACGAGCAGTACTTC. The rearrangement links TRBV7-6 to TRBJ2-7; TRBD1 is a possible D gene (5 bases). Germline lookup yields CDR1 SGHVS and CDR2 FNYEAQ. This CDR3 spans 15 amino acids. V lost 0 bases, J lost 1 base, and 10 bases lay in between.

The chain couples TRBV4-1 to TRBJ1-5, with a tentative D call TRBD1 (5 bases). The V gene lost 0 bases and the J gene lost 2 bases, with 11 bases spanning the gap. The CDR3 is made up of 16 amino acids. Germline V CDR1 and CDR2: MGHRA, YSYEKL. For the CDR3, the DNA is TGCGCCAGCAGCCAAGAACTCCAAGGGGGCAATCAGCCCCAGCATTTT. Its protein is CASSQELQGGNQPQHF.

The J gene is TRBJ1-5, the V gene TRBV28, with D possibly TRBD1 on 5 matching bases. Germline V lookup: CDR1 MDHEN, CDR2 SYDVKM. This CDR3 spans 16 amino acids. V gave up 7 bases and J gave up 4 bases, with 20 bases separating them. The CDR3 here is CASKLGTYLGNQPQHF. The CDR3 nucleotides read TGTGCCAGCAAACTGGGGACCTACTTAGGGAATCAGCCCCAGCATTTT.

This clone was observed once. The CDR3 region has the DNA TGTGCCAGCAGTCTCACAGGGCTCAATGAGCAGTTCTTC. Translation gives CASSLTGLNEQFF. This chain connects TRBV28 to TRBJ2-1; D possibly corresponds to TRBD1 (6 bases). Germline CDR1 is MDHEN and CDR2 is SYDVKM. Trimming removed 5 bases at V and 6 bases at J, with 11 bases between. The CDR3 covers 13 residues. Using reference TRBV28 and TRBJ2-1 for the parts outside the CDR3, the full variable domain is DVKVTQSSRYLVKRTGEKVFLECVQDMDHENMFWYRQDPGLGLRLIYFSYDVKMKEKGDIPEGYSVSREKKERFSLILESASTNQTSMYLCASSLTGLNEQFFGPGTRLTVL.

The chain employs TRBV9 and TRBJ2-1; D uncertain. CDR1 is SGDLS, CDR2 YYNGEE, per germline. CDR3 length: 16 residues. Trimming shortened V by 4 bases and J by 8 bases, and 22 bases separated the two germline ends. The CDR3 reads CASSPRSRADVDEQFF. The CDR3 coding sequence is TGTGCCAGCAGCCCCCGAAGTCGGGCCGATGTCGATGAGCAGTTCTTC.

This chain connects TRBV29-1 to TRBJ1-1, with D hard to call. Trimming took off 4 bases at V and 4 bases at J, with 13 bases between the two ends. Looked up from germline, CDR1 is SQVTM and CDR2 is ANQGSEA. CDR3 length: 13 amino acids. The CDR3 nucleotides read TGCAGCGTTGTCGGTTCCTCGGGCACTGAAGCTTTCTTT. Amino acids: CSVVGSSGTEAFF.

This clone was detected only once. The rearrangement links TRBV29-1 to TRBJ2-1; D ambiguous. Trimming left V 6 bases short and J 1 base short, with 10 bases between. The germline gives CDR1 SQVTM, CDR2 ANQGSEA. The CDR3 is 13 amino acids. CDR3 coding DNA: TGCAGCGTAAGGATCCCGTCCTACAATGAGCAGTTCTTC. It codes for CSVRIPSYNEQFF.

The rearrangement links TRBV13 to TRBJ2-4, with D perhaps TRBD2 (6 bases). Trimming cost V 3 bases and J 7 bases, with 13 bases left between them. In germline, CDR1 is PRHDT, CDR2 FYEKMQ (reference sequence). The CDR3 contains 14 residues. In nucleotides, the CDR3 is TGTGCCAGCAGCTTCATGGGGGGAGAGAACATTCAGTACTTC. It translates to CASSFMGGENIQYF.

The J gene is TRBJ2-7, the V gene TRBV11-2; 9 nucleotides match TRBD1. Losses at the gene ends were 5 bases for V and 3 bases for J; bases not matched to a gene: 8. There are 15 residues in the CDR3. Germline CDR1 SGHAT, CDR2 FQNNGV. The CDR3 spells CASSGTGQGHYEQYF. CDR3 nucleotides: TGTGCCAGCAGCGGGACGGGACAGGGCCACTACGAGCAGTACTTC.